This TCR beta chain was sequenced in a study of shared clonotypes between healthy human individuals. Trimming cost V 5 bases and J 4 bases; bases outside gene matches: 14. This CDR3 is 16 amino acids long. Germline V gives CDR1 SEHNR, CDR2 FQNEAQ (reference sequence). Generated by immunoSEQ multiplex PCR, the TCRdb table keeps only in-frame clones and is missing some. The sample carries about 1.1 million clones, 75% to 85% recorded once. Only Caucasian adults living in Nashville, Tennessee made up the donor group. The rearrangement links TRBV7-9 to TRBJ2-7, with TRBD2 identical over 7 bases. The TCR sequence derives from a man aged 18-30 years in good health. Some clones in this sample may be carry-over from other donors' samples. The sequencing input was memory CD4+ T cells from PBMCs. Subset specified: CD45RA-negative fraction. CDR3 DNA: TGTGCCAGCAGCGCACTCCGTGGGGGAGGGCTATACGAGCAGTACTTC. It yields the protein CASSALRGGGLYEQYF.